Below are 21 T cell receptor beta chains sequenced from a single sample in a study of CD8 T cells in Susac syndrome. A quantity of roughly 0.5 to 1 ug RNA underwent reverse transcription using random hexamers. TCRdb passed the immunoSEQ multiplex PCR reads through MiXCR, listing each CDR3 protein once. This sample has about 280,000 distinct CDR3 sequences, with 80% to 90% found just once. The material sequenced was CD8+ T cells from PBMCs. The source of these receptors is a human donor with multiple sclerosis.

The chain uses TRBV7-2 and TRBJ2-1; 7 nucleotides line up with TRBD2. Per the germline V gene, CDR1 is SGHTA and CDR2 is FQGNSA. V was clipped by 1 base and J by 4 bases; unmatched bases: 13. The CDR3 is 18 amino acids. The CDR3 DNA reads TGTGCCAGCAGCTTAGGGACTAGGCTGCCGGGGGGATACAATGAGCAGTTCTTC. Translation gives CASSLGTRLPGGYNEQFF.

The chain carries TRBV2 and TRBJ1-1; no clear D. The V and J ends lost 4 bases and 4 bases respectively, with 10 bases between them. The V gene's germline CDR1 is SNHLY and CDR2 FYNNEI. The length of the CDR3 is 13 residues. The CDR3 region has the DNA TGTGCCAGCAGTGGGACGGCGGGCACTGAAGCTTTCTTT. Its translation is CASSGTAGTEAFF. The variable domain in full, completed from reference TRBV2 and TRBJ1-1, reads EPEVTQTPSHQVTQMGQEVILRCVPISNHLYFYWYRQILGQKVEFLVSFYNNEISEKSEIFDDQFSVERPDGSNFTLKIRSTKLEDSAMYFCASSGTAGTEAFFGQGTRLTVV.

The V and J genes are TRBV27 and TRBJ2-5; 8 bases match TRBD2. V dropped 3 bases and J dropped 5; count of bases not matched to a gene: 8. The length of the CDR3 is 15 residues. From germline, CDR1 is MNHEY and CDR2 SMNVEV (reference sequence). Written as DNA, the CDR3 is TGTGCCAGCAGTTTCCAAGCGGGAGAGGGGGAGACCCAGTACTTC. It encodes CASSFQAGEGETQYF.

The genes are TRBV5-6 and TRBJ1-1; D unresolved. Germline CDR1 and CDR2: SGHDT and YYEEEE. The CDR3 spans 14 residues. Trimming cost V 0 bases and J 3 bases, with 9 bases left between them. In nucleotides, the CDR3 is TGTGCCAGCAGCTTGGGAGGTTGGGACACTGAAGCTTTCTTT. Encoded protein: CASSLGGWDTEAFF.

This rearrangement joins TRBV9 to TRBJ2-5; D unclear. The CDR3 length is 12 residues. Germline V CDR1 and CDR2: SGDLS, YYNGEE. V was pared by 4 bases and J by 3 bases, with 7 bases between. The CDR3: CASSLPEETQYF. The CDR3 DNA is TGTGCCAGCAGCCTACCCGAAGAGACCCAGTACTTC. Together with reference TRBV9 and TRBJ2-5, the CDR3 gives the full variable domain: DSGVTQTPKHLITATGQRVTLRCSPRSGDLSVYWYQQSLDQGLQFLIQYYNGEERAKGNILERFSAQQFPDLHSELNLSSLELGDSALYFCASSLPEETQYFGPGTRLLVL.

V is TRBV3-1 and J is TRBJ2-7; D ambiguous. Trimming removed 1 base at V and 2 bases at J, with 15 bases between. This CDR3 comprises 16 residues. Per the germline V gene, CDR1 is LGHDT and CDR2 is YNNKEL (reference sequence). CDR3: CASSQAASLTPYEQYF. Here the CDR3 DNA reads TGTGCCAGCAGCCAAGCCGCGAGCCTAACCCCCTACGAGCAGTACTTC.

The rearrangement joins TRBV28 to TRBJ1-4, with 8 positions matching TRBD1. Germline CDR1 MDHEN, CDR2 SYDVKM. The V segment lost 5 bases and the J segment 8 bases; nucleotides outside the gene matches: 7. There are 14 residues in the CDR3. The CDR3 reads CASSIGQGREKLFF. In nucleotides, the CDR3 is TGTGCCAGCAGTATTGGACAGGGAAGGGAAAAACTGTTTTTT.

The chain carries TRBV7-9 and TRBJ1-2, with D tentatively TRBD1 (5 bases). The ends were cut back, 2 bases at V and 5 bases at J, with 12 bases in the middle. The CDR3 loop spans 14 amino acids. Germline V gene data show CDR1 as SEHNR and CDR2 as FQNEAQ (reference sequence). CDR3 coding DNA: TGTGCCAGCAGCTTAACCGGGACCTCTTATGGCTACACCTTC. It codes for CASSLTGTSYGYTF.

This chain uses TRBV4-1 with TRBJ2-1; D may correspond to TRBD1 or TRBD2 (5 bases each). CDR3 size: 15 residues. Looked up from germline, CDR1 is MGHRA and CDR2 is YSYEKL. V dropped 0 bases and J dropped 5 bases, with 11 bases sitting between them. CDR3: CASSQDLGTHNEQFF. The CDR3 DNA sequence: TGCGCCAGCAGCCAAGACTTAGGGACCCACAATGAGCAGTTCTTC.

This chain uses TRBV27 with TRBJ2-2; 9 bases agree with TRBD1. This CDR3 is 16 amino acids long. Losses at the gene ends were 3 bases for V and 7 bases for J; bases not matched to a gene: 9. Germline V CDR1 and CDR2: MNHEY, SMNVEV (reference sequence). The CDR3 loop reads CASSLEYRGRDGELFF. In DNA, the CDR3 is TGTGCCAGCAGTTTGGAGTACAGGGGGCGGGACGGGGAGCTGTTTTTT.

This clonotype was detected once. The chain links TRBV7-9 to TRBJ2-4; 15 nucleotides match TRBD2. J gave up 4 bases and V 4 bases, and 5 bases lay outside the gene matches. CDR3 length: 17 amino acids. The germline gives CDR1 SEHNR, CDR2 FQNEAQ (reference sequence). CDR3 protein: CASSSPGLAGGKNIQYF. CDR3 in DNA: TGTGCCAGCAGCTCGCCGGGACTAGCGGGAGGAAAAAACATTCAGTACTTC.

The chain combines TRBV9 with TRBJ2-3; the D is unclear. Germline CDR1 is SGDLS and CDR2 is YYNGEE. This CDR3 comprises 15 residues. Trimming left V 4 bases short and J 3 bases short, with 15 bases between. For the CDR3, the DNA is TGTGCCAGCAGCCCCTCAGCAGCGCGGACAGATACGCAGTATTTT. Amino acid sequence: CASSPSAARTDTQYF.

V is TRBV20-1 and J is TRBJ2-5, with TRBD2 identical over 7 bases. Germline lookup yields CDR1 DFQATT and CDR2 SNEGSKA (reference sequence). This CDR3 contains 13 residues. The trim removed 4 bases at V and 5 bases at J, leaving 7 bases unmatched. For the CDR3, the DNA is TGCAGTGCTAAGTTGCGGGAGTGGGAGACCCAGTACTTC. Protein sequence: CSAKLREWETQYF.

The chain carries TRBV7-9 and TRBJ2-7, with D perhaps TRBD1 or TRBD2 (5 bases each). Per germline, CDR1 SEHNR and CDR2 FQNEAQ (reference sequence). The germline V and J ends were trimmed by 5 bases and 5 bases, with 16 bases remaining between them. The CDR3 spans 14 residues. CDR3 nucleotides: TGTGCCAGCAGCGGATTAGGGGAGAGTGACGAGCAGTACTTC. Encoded protein: CASSGLGESDEQYF.

The V gene is TRBV20-1, the J gene TRBJ2-7; the D gene is possibly TRBD1 (6 bases). Germline V gene data show CDR1 as DFQATT and CDR2 as SNEGSKA (reference sequence). CDR3 length: 12 residues. Trimming cost V 4 bases and J 4 bases, with 11 bases left between them. CDR3 nucleotides: TGCAGTGCTACTACAGGGTCTTACGAGCAGTACTTC. Its protein product is CSATTGSYEQYF.

Only a few counts were recorded for this clonotype. The rearrangement uses TRBV27 and TRBJ1-6; the D is unclear. CDR1 is MNHEY and CDR2 is SMNVEV in the germline V gene (reference sequence). Deletions cut 3 bases from V and 9 bases from J, with 6 bases between. This CDR3 contains 12 residues. The CDR3 protein is CASSFGVSPLHF. DNA of the CDR3: TGTGCCAGCAGTTTCGGGGTTTCACCCCTCCACTTT.

V usage is TRBV4-2 and J usage is TRBJ2-1, with 7 positions matching TRBD1. Trimming removed 4 bases from V and 7 bases from J; junction bases left unmatched: 10. The germline V gene encodes CDR1 LGHNA and CDR2 YNFKEQ. CDR3 length: 15 amino acids. The CDR3 DNA reads TGTGCCAGCAGCCCCAACAGGGGTAAGGAAAATGAGCAGTTCTTC. This encodes CASSPNRGKENEQFF.

The chain employs TRBV14 and TRBJ1-2; D gene uncertain. This CDR3 contains 15 residues. Deletions cut 0 bases from V and 4 bases from J, with 12 bases between. Germline lookup yields CDR1 SGHDN and CDR2 FVKESK. CDR3 sequence: CASSQEDQRIYGYTF. DNA of the CDR3: TGTGCCAGCAGCCAAGAGGACCAGCGGATCTATGGCTACACCTTC.

This rearrangement joins TRBV28 to TRBJ2-7; 7 bases are a match to TRBD2. Trimming removed 7 bases from V and 4 bases from J; junction bases left unmatched: 13. The germline V gene encodes CDR1 MDHEN and CDR2 SYDVKM. This CDR3 comprises 15 residues. The CDR3 loop reads CASNRGEGLNYEQYF. The CDR3 coding sequence is TGTGCCAGCAATCGTGGGGAGGGCCTTAATTACGAGCAGTACTTC.

Of note for this clonotype: An end of the junction does not agree with germline; a read error may underlie this. This chain joins TRBV7-7 and TRBJ2-1, with 13 bases that match TRBD2. The CDR3 extends over 15 amino acids. The germline V gene has CDR1 SSHAT and CDR2 FNYEAQ (reference sequence). This chain's CDR3 is CASSLLAGGIDEQFF. Here the CDR3 DNA reads TGTGCTAGCAGCTTACTAGCGGGAGGGATCGATGAGCAGTTCTTC. Drawing the rest from reference TRBV7-7 and TRBJ2-1, the complete variable domain is GAGVSQSPRYKVTKRGQDVTLRCDPISSHATLYWYQQALGQGPEFLTYFNYEAQPDKSGLPSDRFSAERPEGSISTLTIQRTEQRDSAMYRCASSLLAGGIDEQFFGPGTRLTVL.

The chain couples TRBV20-1 to TRBJ1-2; weak D call: TRBD1 (6 bases). The CDR3 is made up of 18 amino acids. Trimming took 5 bases from V and 4 from J, leaving 29 bases between them. Germline V CDR1 and CDR2: DFQATT, SNEGSKA (reference sequence). The CDR3 here is CSAPSPWDTSHWGYGYTF. The CDR3 bases are TGCAGTGCTCCATCACCCTGGGACACCTCTCACTGGGGCTATGGCTACACCTTC.